This passage covers 26 T cell receptor beta chains from one sample sequenced in a study of CD8 T cells in ankylosing spondylitis. TCRdb redid the calling of the 5' RACE reads with MiXCR, one entry per CDR3 protein. The repertoire holds about 240,000 distinct CDR3 sequences, with roughly 8.6% as singletons. Specimen: blood, either unsorted or a sorted T cell fraction (not recorded which). These receptors all stem from a male donor with ankylosing spondylitis or in good health (not recorded which).

This clonotype was detected many times. The CDR3 is CASSPDRAGYTF. As DNA, the CDR3 is TGTGCCAGCAGCCCAGACAGGGCGGGCTACACCTTC. V is TRBV7-8 and J is TRBJ1-2, with TRBD1 identical over 7 bases. The junction had 5 bases not matched to a gene; V was cut back by 5 bases and J by 8 bases. CDR1 and CDR2 (germline): SGHVS, FQNEAQ. CDR3 length: 12 residues.

This clonotype occurred many times. The chain joins TRBV12-3 or TRBV12-4 to TRBJ1-2; D gene uncertain. The germline V and J ends were trimmed by 1 base and 8 bases, with 17 bases remaining between them. This CDR3 contains 15 residues. CDR3 DNA sequence: TGTGCCAGCAGTTTAGGCGCGGGCCCTATGCGGGGCTACACCTTC. As protein: CASSLGAGPMRGYTF.

In its sample, this clonotype was seen many times. This sequence joins TRBV11-2 and TRBJ2-1; D unresolved. Trimming removed 0 bases from V and 5 bases from J, with 5 bases in between. Germline V CDR1 and CDR2: SGHAT, FQNNGV. The CDR3 totals 13 residues. The CDR3 here is CASSLELNNEQFF. For the CDR3, the DNA is TGTGCCAGCAGCTTAGAGTTGAACAATGAGCAGTTCTTC.

This clonotype was counted many times. The chain carries TRBV20-1 and TRBJ1-1, with D possibly being TRBD1 (5 bases). Germline values: CDR1 DFQATT, CDR2 SNEGSKA (reference sequence). V lost 1 base and J 1 base, leaving 10 bases between the germline ends. The CDR3 is 14 amino acids. The CDR3 DNA is TGCAGTGCTAGAGCCGGGACGGCGAACACTGAAGCTTTCTTT. Amino acid sequence: CSARAGTANTEAFF.

This clonotype has more than one count but fewer than ten. V is TRBV20-1 and J is TRBJ2-1; 7 nucleotides agree with TRBD2. V shed 2 bases, J shed 7 bases, and the junction held 5 bases outside the gene matches. Per the germline V gene, CDR1 is DFQATT and CDR2 is SNEGSKA (reference sequence). The CDR3 is 13 residues long. The CDR3 here is CSARRTGGNEQFF. CDR3 bases: TGCAGTGCTAGAAGGACGGGAGGAAATGAGCAGTTCTTC.

The rearrangement uses TRBV4-2 and TRBJ1-1; no firm D call. Deletions cut 4 bases from V and 3 bases from J, with 12 bases between. The CDR3 runs to 14 residues. CDR1 and CDR2 (germline): LGHNA, YNFKEQ. This chain's CDR3 is CASSPYGGYTEAFF. The CDR3, as DNA: TGTGCCAGCAGCCCCTACGGAGGGTACACTGAAGCTTTCTTT.

This clonotype showed up many times. The genes are TRBV29-1 and TRBJ1-2; the match to TRBD1 covers 9 bases. V shed 0 bases, J shed 9 bases, and the junction held 8 bases outside the gene matches. The CDR3 contains 14 residues. Germline lookup yields CDR1 SQVTM and CDR2 ANQGSEA. The CDR3 coding sequence is TGCAGCGTTGAAGATCTAGGGACAGGGAAAAGCTACACCTTC. This gives the protein CSVEDLGTGKSYTF.

This clonotype was counted many times. The chain employs TRBV4-3 and TRBJ1-1, with D possibly matching TRBD1 (6 bases). V was pared by 4 bases and J by 0 bases, with 9 bases between. The CDR3 sequence is 14 residues long. CDR1 and CDR2 from the germline V gene are LGHNA and YSLEER. The CDR3 DNA reads TGCGCCAGCAGCCGGGGACAATTGAACACTGAAGCTTTCTTT. Its protein is CASSRGQLNTEAFF.

The sample holds many counts of this clonotype. This chain links TRBV5-5 with TRBJ1-1; D is ambiguous. Germline CDR1 reads SGHKS; CDR2 reads YYEKEE (reference sequence). V was shortened by 4 bases and J by 1 base, with 8 bases between the two germline ends. This CDR3 is built from 13 residues. The CDR3 coding sequence is TGTGCCAGCAGCCCCAGGCCGAACACTGAAGCTTTCTTT. This codes for CASSPRPNTEAFF.

This clonotype was seen repeatedly, ten times or more. This chain uses TRBV5-1 with TRBJ2-7, with 8 bases that match TRBD1. The CDR3 loop spans 18 amino acids. V trimming: 4 bases; J trimming: 2 bases; junction bases outside the gene matches: 17. CDR1 and CDR2 from the germline V gene are SGHRS and YFSETQ. The CDR3 DNA sequence: TGCGCCAGCAGCCCGAGTAGTCCCAGGGGGCTTAGGACCTACGAGCAGTACTTC. It encodes CASSPSSPRGLRTYEQYF.

A few counts support this clonotype. The chain joins TRBV20-1 to TRBJ2-3; 11 nucleotides match TRBD2. The CDR3 length is 16 residues. Germline CDR1 and CDR2: DFQATT and SNEGSKA (reference sequence). V was pared by 5 bases and J by 1 base, with 8 bases of the junction left unmatched. The CDR3 bases are TGCAGTGCTCCCCTGACTAGCGGGGCTCGCACAGATACGCAGTATTTT. Its protein product is CSAPLTSGARTDTQYF.

This clonotype was picked up many times. This sequence joins TRBV5-1 and TRBJ2-4, with D tentatively TRBD1 or TRBD2 (5 bases each). This CDR3 comprises 16 residues. V lost 0 bases and J 6 bases, leaving 16 bases between the germline ends. Germline values: CDR1 SGHRS, CDR2 YFSETQ. In DNA, the CDR3 is TGCGCCAGCAGCTTGGATGGGGGTCTGGGAGCAAACATTCAGTACTTC. Translated, it gives CASSLDGGLGANIQYF.

The J gene is TRBJ1-5, the V gene TRBV7-2, with a tentative D call TRBD1 (5 bases). The ends were cut back, 1 base at V and 2 bases at J, with 9 bases in the middle. The CDR3 has 15 residues. Germline CDR1 and CDR2: SGHTA and FQGNSA. CDR3 region: CASSLGGEGNQPQHF. The CDR3 bases are TGTGCCAGCAGCTTAGGGGGGGAGGGCAATCAGCCCCAGCATTTT.

This clonotype was recorded at least ten times. This sequence joins TRBV4-1 and TRBJ2-5, with unresolved D. The CDR3 consists of 15 residues. CDR1 MGHRA and CDR2 YSYEKL come from the germline V gene. The V gene lost 3 bases and the J gene lost 4 bases, with 15 bases spanning the gap. The DNA of the CDR3 is TGCGCCAGCAGCCAGTCGGATATAAAATCAGAGACCCAGTACTTC. This translates into CASSQSDIKSETQYF.

This clonotype appeared many times. The chain employs TRBV5-1 and TRBJ1-1; D possibly corresponds to TRBD1 (5 bases). Trimming took 0 bases from V and 5 from J, leaving 11 bases between them. Germline loops: CDR1 SGHRS, CDR2 YFSETQ. The CDR3 spans 14 residues. The CDR3 spells CASSLAYPGTEAFF. CDR3 DNA: TGCGCCAGCAGCTTGGCCTACCCAGGGACTGAAGCTTTCTTT. The full variable domain, in which reference TRBV5-1 and TRBJ1-1 provide the parts outside the CDR3, is KAGVTQTPRYLIKTRGQQVTLSCSPISGHRSVSWYQQTPGQGLQFLFEYFSETQRNKGNFPGRFSGRQFSNSRSEMNVSTLELGDSALYLCASSLAYPGTEAFFGQGTRLTVV.

This clonotype was counted ten times or more. CDR3 nucleotide sequence: TGTGCCAGTAGCCCCAGGGGGTATAGCAATCAGCCCCAGCATTTT. Its translation: CASSPRGYSNQPQHF. The rearrangement joins TRBV19 to TRBJ1-5; 7 bases map to TRBD1. The CDR3 consists of 15 residues. V shed 6 bases, J shed 0 bases, and the junction held 5 bases outside the gene matches. The germline CDR1 and CDR2 sequences are LNHDA and SQIVND (reference sequence).

At least ten counts were recorded for this clonotype. The chain uses TRBV20-1 and TRBJ2-7, with D possibly being TRBD2 (6 bases). Germline CDR1 DFQATT, CDR2 SNEGSKA (reference sequence). This CDR3 contains 14 residues. Trimming cost V 1 base and J 0 bases, with 10 bases left between them. Here the CDR3 reads CSARAGDLSYEQYF. CDR3 DNA sequence: TGCAGTGCTAGAGCGGGGGATCTCTCCTACGAGCAGTACTTC.

This clonotype was observed a few times. This chain uses TRBV18 with TRBJ2-5; D is uncertain. CDR1 is KGHSH, CDR2 LQKENI, per germline. The CDR3 sequence is 13 residues long. Trimming stripped 4 bases from V and 4 bases from J, with 10 bases between. CDR3 nucleotide sequence: TGTGCCAGCTCACGGGCTAGAGGAGAGACCCAGTACTTC. Translation: CASSRARGETQYF.

The chain has TRBV11-1 and TRBJ2-7; 9 bases are shared with TRBD2. Trimming at V came to 1 base and at J to 4 bases, leaving 14 bases not matched to a gene. This CDR3 region has 18 residues. Germline assignment: CDR1 SGHAT and CDR2 FQDESV (reference sequence). The CDR3 nucleotides are TGTGCCAGCAGCTTAGTAGGTAGCGGGAGCCCCGTTTTATACGAGCAGTACTTC. This encodes CASSLVGSGSPVLYEQYF.

This clonotype has a handful of counts. The gene calls are TRBV7-9 and TRBJ2-1; 7 bases fit TRBD1. With V trimmed by 5 bases and J by 8 bases, 15 bases remained unmatched. Germline CDR1 and CDR2: SEHNR and FQNEAQ (reference sequence). This CDR3 has 16 amino acids. CDR3 protein: CASSAPARQGGYEQFF. The CDR3 bases are TGTGCCAGCAGCGCCCCCGCCCGACAGGGTGGGTATGAGCAGTTCTTC. The full variable domain, rest sourced from reference TRBV7-9 and TRBJ2-1, is DTGVSQNPRHKITKRGQNVTFRCDPISEHNRLYWYRQTLGQGPEFLTYFQNEAQLEKSRLLSDRFSAERPKGSFSTLEIQRTEQGDSAMYLCASSAPARQGGYEQFFGPGTRLTVL.

The sample holds many counts of this clonotype. The chain uses TRBV7-9 and TRBJ2-1, with unresolved D. Deletions cut 7 bases from V and 8 bases from J, with 9 bases between. The length of the CDR3 is 11 residues. The germline gives CDR1 SEHNR, CDR2 FQNEAQ (reference sequence). CDR3: CASTRRDEQFF. Written as DNA, the CDR3 is TGTGCCAGCACCCGTCGGGATGAGCAGTTCTTC.

This clonotype was found many times. The CDR3 sequence is CASSLGDSRIWGAEAFF. The CDR3 nucleotides read TGTGCCAGCAGTTTAGGGGACAGCAGAATCTGGGGCGCTGAAGCTTTCTTT. The J gene is TRBJ1-1, the V gene TRBV12-3 or TRBV12-4; TRBD1 matches at 7 bases. Unmatched junction bases numbered 14, after V lost 1 base and J lost 6 bases. The CDR3 sequence is 17 residues long.

This clonotype was seen more than once but under ten times. The chain joins TRBV20-1 to TRBJ2-5; 15 bases are a match to TRBD2. The V segment lost 3 bases and the J segment 4 bases; nucleotides outside the gene matches: 0. CDR3 size: 14 residues. Germline V gene sequence: CDR1 DFQATT, CDR2 SNEGSKA (reference sequence). Here the CDR3 reads CSARGLAGGETQYF. CDR3 DNA: TGCAGTGCTAGGGGACTAGCGGGAGGAGAGACCCAGTACTTC.

This clonotype has a count of ten or more. The chain has TRBV10-3 and TRBJ2-1; possible D gene TRBD2, 6 bases. CDR3 length: 14 residues. Per the germline V gene, CDR1 is ENHRY and CDR2 is SYGVKD. V was trimmed by 2 bases and J by 5 bases, leaving 10 bases between them. Here the CDR3 DNA reads TGTGCCATCAGTGAGCTGGCGGGGAACAATGAGCAGTTCTTC. Encoded protein: CAISELAGNNEQFF.

At least ten counts were recorded for this clonotype. The chain recombines TRBV7-9 with TRBJ2-7, with a possible D match to TRBD2 (6 bases). Between the trimmed V and J ends, which lost 2 bases and 3 bases, there was a span of 11 bases. CDR3 length: 14 amino acids. CDR1 is SEHNR and CDR2 is FQNEAQ in the germline V gene (reference sequence). The CDR3 DNA follows: TGTGCCAGCAGCTTAAGAGTTAGCGGCTACGAGCAGTACTTC. This gives the protein CASSLRVSGYEQYF. The full variable domain, its missing parts supplied by reference TRBV7-9 and TRBJ2-7, is DTGVSQNPRHKITKRGQNVTFRCDPISEHNRLYWYRQTLGQGPEFLTYFQNEAQLEKSRLLSDRFSAERPKGSFSTLEIQRTEQGDSAMYLCASSLRVSGYEQYFGPGTRLTVT.

This clonotype was recorded many times. J is TRBJ2-1 and V is TRBV5-1; 11 bases are shared with TRBD1. The germline CDR1 and CDR2 sequences are SGHRS and YFSETQ. CDR3 length: 14 residues. V lost 7 bases, J lost 8 bases, and 8 bases stayed unmatched. CDR3 loop: CASGGQGALDEQFF. CDR3 bases: TGCGCCAGCGGCGGACAGGGGGCCCTTGATGAGCAGTTCTTC.